This TCR beta chain originates from a study of cytomegalovirus exposure and HLA in healthy donors. Study in general: Of several hundred genotyped donors, more than 65% grouped in the Caucasian-associated ancestry cluster. Study-level results: Researchers reported in a later analysis that a missense DCLRE1C variant was tied to TCR beta V- and J-gene trimming. Presence/absence comparisons presumed near-even sequencing depth among donors.

Researchers ran the PCR with 60 Vbeta and 13 Jbeta primers. Data came from immunoSEQ multiplex PCR; TCRdb stores just in-frame clones and leaves some out. Its listing shows about 110,000 clones. As for this clone: Antigen unknown.

The source is a man aged 18 to 29 in good health and CMV-seronegative. Sequenced sample: PBMCs.

The CDR3 DNA is TGTGCCAGCAGCCAAACCATGACTAGTCAGAGCACAGATACGCAGTATTTT. This codes for CASSQTMTSQSTDTQYF. The genes are TRBV9 and TRBJ2-3, with D maybe TRBD2 (6 bases). The V end lost 4 bases, the J end lost 0 bases, and 18 bases lay between the germline ends. CDR1 is SGDLS and CDR2 is YYNGEE in the germline V gene. CDR3 length: 17 amino acids. Using reference TRBV9 and TRBJ2-3 for the parts outside the CDR3, the full variable domain is DSGVTQTPKHLITATGQRVTLRCSPRSGDLSVYWYQQSLDQGLQFLIQYYNGEERAKGNILERFSAQQFPDLHSELNLSSLELGDSALYFCASSQTMTSQSTDTQYFGPGTRLTVL.